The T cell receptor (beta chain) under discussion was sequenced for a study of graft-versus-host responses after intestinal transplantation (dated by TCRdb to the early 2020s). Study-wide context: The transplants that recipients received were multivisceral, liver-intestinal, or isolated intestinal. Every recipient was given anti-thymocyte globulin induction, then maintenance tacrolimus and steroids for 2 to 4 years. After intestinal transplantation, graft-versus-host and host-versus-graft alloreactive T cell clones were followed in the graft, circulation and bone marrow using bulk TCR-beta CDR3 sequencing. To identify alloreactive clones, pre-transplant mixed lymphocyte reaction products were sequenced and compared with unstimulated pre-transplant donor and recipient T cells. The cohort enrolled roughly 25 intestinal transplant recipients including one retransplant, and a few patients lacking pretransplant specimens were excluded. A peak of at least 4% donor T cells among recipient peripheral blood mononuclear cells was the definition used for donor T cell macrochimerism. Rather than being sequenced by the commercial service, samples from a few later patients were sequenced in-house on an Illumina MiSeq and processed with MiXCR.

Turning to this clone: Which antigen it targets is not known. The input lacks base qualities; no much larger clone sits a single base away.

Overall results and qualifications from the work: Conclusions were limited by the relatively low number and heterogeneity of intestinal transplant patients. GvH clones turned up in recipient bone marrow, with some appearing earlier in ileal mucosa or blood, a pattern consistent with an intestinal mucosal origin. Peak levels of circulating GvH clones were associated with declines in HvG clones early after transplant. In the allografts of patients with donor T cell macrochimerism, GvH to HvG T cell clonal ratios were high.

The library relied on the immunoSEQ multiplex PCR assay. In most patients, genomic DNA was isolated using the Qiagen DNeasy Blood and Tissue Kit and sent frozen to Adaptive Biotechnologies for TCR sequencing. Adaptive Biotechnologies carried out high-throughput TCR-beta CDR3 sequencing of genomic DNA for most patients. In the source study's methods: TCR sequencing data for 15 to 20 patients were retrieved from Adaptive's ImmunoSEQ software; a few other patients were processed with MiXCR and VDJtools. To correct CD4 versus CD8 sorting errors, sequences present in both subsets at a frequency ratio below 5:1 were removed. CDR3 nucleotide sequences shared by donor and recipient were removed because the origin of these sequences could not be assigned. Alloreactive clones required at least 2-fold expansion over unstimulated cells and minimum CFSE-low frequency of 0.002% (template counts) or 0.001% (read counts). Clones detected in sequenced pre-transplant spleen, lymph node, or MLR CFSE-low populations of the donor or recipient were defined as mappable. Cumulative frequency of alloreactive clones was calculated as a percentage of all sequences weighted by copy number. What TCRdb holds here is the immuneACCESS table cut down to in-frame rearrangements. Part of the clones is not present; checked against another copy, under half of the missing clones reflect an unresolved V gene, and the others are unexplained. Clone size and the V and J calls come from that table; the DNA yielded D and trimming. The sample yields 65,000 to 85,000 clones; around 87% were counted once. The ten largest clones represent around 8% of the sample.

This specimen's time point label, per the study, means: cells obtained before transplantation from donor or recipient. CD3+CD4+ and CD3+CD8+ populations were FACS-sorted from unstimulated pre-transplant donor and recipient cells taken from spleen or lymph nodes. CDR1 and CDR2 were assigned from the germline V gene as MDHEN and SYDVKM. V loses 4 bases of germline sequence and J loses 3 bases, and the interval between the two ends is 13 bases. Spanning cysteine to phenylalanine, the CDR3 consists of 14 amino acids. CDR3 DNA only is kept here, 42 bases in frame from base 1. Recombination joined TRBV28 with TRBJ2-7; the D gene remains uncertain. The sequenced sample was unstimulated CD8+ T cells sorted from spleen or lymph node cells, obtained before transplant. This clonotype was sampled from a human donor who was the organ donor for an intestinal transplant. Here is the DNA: TGTGCCAGCAGTTGGTGGCAGGAAGGCTACGAGCAGTACTTC. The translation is CASSWWQEGYEQYF.